Below, one TCR beta chain is given with its context. This clone has just a few counts. What this receptor recognizes is not known. No much larger clone exists at a distance of one base, and base qualities are not known. Libraries were constructed by the immunoSEQ multiplex PCR assay. For most patients, genomic DNA was isolated with the Qiagen DNeasy Blood and Tissue Kit and sent frozen to Adaptive Biotechnologies for TCR sequencing. Adaptive Biotechnologies carried out high-throughput TCR-beta CDR3 sequencing of genomic DNA for most patients. On the study's bioinformatics: TCR sequencing data for approximately 19 patients were retrieved from Adaptive's ImmunoSEQ software; three other patients were processed with MiXCR and VDJtools. To correct CD4 versus CD8 sorting errors, sequences present in both subsets at a frequency ratio below 5:1 were removed. CDR3 nucleotide sequences shared by donor and recipient were removed because the origin of these sequences could not be assigned. Alloreactive clones required at least 2-fold expansion over unstimulated cells and minimum CFSE-low frequency of 0.002% (template counts) or 0.001% (read counts). Clones detected in sequenced pre-transplant spleen, lymph node, or MLR CFSE-low populations of the donor or recipient were defined as mappable. Cumulative frequency of alloreactive clones was calculated as a percentage of all sequences weighted by copy number. The immuneACCESS repertoire file appears here via TCRdb, limited to in-frame rearrangements. These files lack a portion of the clones; in checked studies, under half of the deficit traces to unresolved V genes, and the cause of the others is not known. The D gene and trimming were derived from the DNA, and the V and J assignments and clone size from that table. Present in this sample are 40,000 to 55,000 clones, around 90% of which were seen just once. 0.62% of the sample is taken by the ten largest.

The data originate from a study of graft-versus-host responses after intestinal transplantation (dated by TCRdb to the early 2020s). In terms of the full investigation: The transplants that recipients received were multivisceral, liver-intestinal, or isolated intestinal. Every recipient was given anti-thymocyte globulin induction, followed by roughly 3 years of maintenance tacrolimus and steroids. After intestinal transplantation, graft-versus-host and host-versus-graft alloreactive T cell clones in the graft, circulation and bone marrow were tracked using bulk TCR-beta CDR3 sequencing. Alloreactive clones were identified by sequencing pre-transplant mixed lymphocyte reaction products and comparing these products with unstimulated pre-transplant donor and recipient T cells. The cohort enrolled about two dozen intestinal transplant recipients including one retransplant, and a few patients lacking pretransplant specimens were excluded. A peak of at least 4% donor T cells among recipient peripheral blood mononuclear cells was the definition used for donor T cell macrochimerism. Instead of going to the commercial service, samples from a few later patients were sequenced in-house on an Illumina MiSeq and processed with MiXCR.

General study outcomes and caveats: GvH clones were detected in recipient bone marrow, and some of these GvH clones were observed earlier in ileal mucosa or blood, consistent with an intestinal mucosal origin. Early after transplant, peak levels of circulating GvH clones were found to be associated with declines in HvG clones. In patients with donor T cell macrochimerism, the allografts had high GvH to HvG T cell clonal ratios. The relatively low number and heterogeneity of intestinal transplant patients limited the conclusions.

The CDR3 sequence holds 14 residues, the cysteine and phenylalanine included. CDR3 DNA is the only sequence kept; it has 42 bases, read in frame from the first base. The germline V gene gives CDR1 as MNHNS and CDR2 as SASEGT. At the junction V is shortened by 3 bases and J by 10 bases; bases outside the gene matches: 9. Sample time point, as interpreted from the label and publication: cells obtained before transplantation from donor or recipient. CD3+CD4+ and CD3+CD8+ populations were FACS-sorted from unstimulated pre-transplant donor and recipient cells taken from spleen or lymph nodes. The rearrangement combines TRBV6-1 with TRBJ2-1; 7 bases in the middle match TRBD1. The receptor was derived from a human donor who was the organ donor for an intestinal transplant. The specimen comprised unstimulated CD4+ T cells sorted from spleen or lymph node cells, sampled before transplant. This receptor carries the CDR3 CASSEADRAFEQFF. The base sequence is TGTGCCAGCAGTGAGGCTGACAGGGCCTTCGAGCAGTTCTTC.